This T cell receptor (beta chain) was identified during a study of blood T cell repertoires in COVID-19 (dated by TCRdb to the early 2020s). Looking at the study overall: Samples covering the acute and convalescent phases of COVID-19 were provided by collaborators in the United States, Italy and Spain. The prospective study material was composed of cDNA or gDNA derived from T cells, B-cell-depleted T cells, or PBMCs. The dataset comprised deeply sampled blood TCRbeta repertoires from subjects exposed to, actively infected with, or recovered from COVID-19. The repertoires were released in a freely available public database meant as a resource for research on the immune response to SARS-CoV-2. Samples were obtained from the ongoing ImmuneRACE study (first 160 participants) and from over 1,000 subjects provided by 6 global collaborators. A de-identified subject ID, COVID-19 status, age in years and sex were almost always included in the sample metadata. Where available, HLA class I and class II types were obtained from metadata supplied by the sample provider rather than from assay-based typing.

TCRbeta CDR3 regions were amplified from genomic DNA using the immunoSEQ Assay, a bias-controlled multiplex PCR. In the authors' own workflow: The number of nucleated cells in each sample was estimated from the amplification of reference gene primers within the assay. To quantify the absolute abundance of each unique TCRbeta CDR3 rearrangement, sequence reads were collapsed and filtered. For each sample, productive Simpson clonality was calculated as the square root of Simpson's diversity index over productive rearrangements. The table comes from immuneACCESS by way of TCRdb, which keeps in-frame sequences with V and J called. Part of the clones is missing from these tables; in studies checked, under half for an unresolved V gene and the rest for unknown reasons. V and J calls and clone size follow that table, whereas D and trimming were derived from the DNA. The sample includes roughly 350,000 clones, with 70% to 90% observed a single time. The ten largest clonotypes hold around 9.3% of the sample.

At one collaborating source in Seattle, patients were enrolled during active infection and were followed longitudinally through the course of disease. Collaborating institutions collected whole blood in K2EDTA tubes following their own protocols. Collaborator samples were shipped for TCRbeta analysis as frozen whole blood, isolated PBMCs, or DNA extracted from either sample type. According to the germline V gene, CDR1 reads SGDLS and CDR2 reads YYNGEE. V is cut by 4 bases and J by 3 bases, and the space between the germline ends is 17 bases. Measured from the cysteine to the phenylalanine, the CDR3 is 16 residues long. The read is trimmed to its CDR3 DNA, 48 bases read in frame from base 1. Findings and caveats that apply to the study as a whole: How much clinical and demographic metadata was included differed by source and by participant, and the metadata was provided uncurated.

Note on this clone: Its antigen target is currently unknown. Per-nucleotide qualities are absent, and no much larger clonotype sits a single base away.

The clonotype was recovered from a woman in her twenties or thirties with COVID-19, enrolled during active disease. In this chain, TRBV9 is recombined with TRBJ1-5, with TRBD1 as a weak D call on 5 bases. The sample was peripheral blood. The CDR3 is CASSPDGGINNQPQHF. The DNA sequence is TGTGCCAGCAGCCCAGACGGGGGGATAAACAATCAGCCCCAGCATTTT.